One and the same sample provided the 15 T cell receptor beta chains below, sequenced in a study of T cells after yellow fever vaccination. Using its own MiXCR run on the 5' RACE reads, TCRdb lists one record per CDR3 protein. The table lists 250,000 to 350,000 distinct CDR3 sequences, around 4.5% of them singletons, with approximately 19% in the top ten. This sample comprised PBMCs, obtained 15 days after the yellow fever booster vaccination. These receptors were obtained from a man aged 18 to 29 who received the YFV17D yellow fever vaccine.

The chain uses TRBV19 and TRBJ1-3; no clear D gene. V lost 3 bases and J lost 3, with 9 bases in between. The CDR3 is 14 amino acids. Germline loops: CDR1 LNHDA, CDR2 SQIVND (reference sequence). As DNA, the CDR3 is TGTGCCAGTAGTATCGGCGCCTGTGGAAACACCATATATTTT. Translating it yields CASSIGACGNTIYF.

This clonotype was seen more than once but under ten times. This chain uses TRBV20-1 with TRBJ1-6, with a weak D call TRBD1 (5 bases). The V and J ends lost 6 bases and 11 bases respectively, with 20 bases between them. This CDR3 region has 14 residues. Looked up from germline, CDR1 is DFQATT and CDR2 is SNEGSKA (reference sequence). The CDR3 bases are TGCAGTGCGACGAGATACACAGGCTCTGCACCCCTCCACTTT. This translates into CSATRYTGSAPLHF.

In its sample, this clonotype was seen many times. The chain combines TRBV5-6 with TRBJ2-2, with TRBD2 matching over 10 bases. Germline assignment: CDR1 SGHDT and CDR2 YYEEEE. The CDR3 runs to 18 residues. The ends lost 5 bases at V and 1 base at J; junction bases unmatched: 11. The CDR3 DNA reads TGTGCCAGCAGTTCCCGACTAGCGGGTATCCGGAACACCGGGGAGCTGTTTTTT. Translation gives CASSSRLAGIRNTGELFF. Together with reference TRBV5-6 and TRBJ2-2, the CDR3 gives the full variable domain: DAGVTQSPTHLIKTRGQQVTLRCSPKSGHDTVSWYQQALGQGPQFIFQYYEEEERQRGNFPDRFSGHQFPNYSSELNVNALLLGDSALYLCASSSRLAGIRNTGELFFGEGSRLTVL.

This clonotype was found many times. The gene calls are TRBV6-1 and TRBJ1-1; 7 bases line up with TRBD1. Germline V gene lookup returns CDR1 MNHNS and CDR2 SASEGT. V was clipped by 10 bases and J by 6 bases; unmatched bases: 11. The CDR3 is 13 amino acids. The CDR3 spells CATGMTGTAEAFF. Here the CDR3 DNA reads TGTGCCACCGGGATGACCGGGACAGCTGAAGCTTTCTTT.

This clonotype was found a few times. The chain is built from TRBV4-3 and TRBJ1-6, with D unresolved. Germline lookup yields CDR1 LGHNA and CDR2 YSLEER. This CDR3 spans 16 amino acids. Trimming took off 1 base at V and 7 bases at J, with 14 bases between the two ends. The CDR3 DNA sequence: TGCGCCAGCAGCCAAGTCTTTTCACTGATCAATTCACCCCTCCACTTT. Its translation: CASSQVFSLINSPLHF.

A few counts support this clonotype. The chain carries TRBV9 and TRBJ2-3, with D perhaps matching TRBD1 or TRBD2 (5 bases each). The germline CDR1 and CDR2 sequences are SGDLS and YYNGEE. The V gene lost 0 bases and the J gene lost 0 bases, with 11 bases spanning the gap. The CDR3 runs to 16 residues. As DNA, the CDR3 is TGTGCCAGCAGCGTAGGTGGGGGAACTAGCACAGATACGCAGTATTTT. Encoded protein: CASSVGGGTSTDTQYF.

This chain links TRBV7-8 with TRBJ2-5, with no clear D. From germline, CDR1 is SGHVS and CDR2 FQNEAQ. Between the trimmed V and J ends, which lost 5 bases and 1 base, there was a span of 14 bases. This CDR3 has 15 residues. DNA for the CDR3: TGTGCCAGCAGCCCCGAATCGAGGATCCAAGAGACCCAGTACTTC. It yields the protein CASSPESRIQETQYF. The full variable domain, completed using reference TRBV7-8 and TRBJ2-5, is GAGVSQSPRYKVAKRGQDVALRCDPISGHVSLFWYQQALGQGPEFLTYFQNEAQLDKSGLPSDRFFAERPEGSVSTLKIQRTQQEDSAVYLCASSPESRIQETQYFGPGTRLLVL.

The gene calls are TRBV18 and TRBJ2-1; D uncertain. Germline lookup yields CDR1 KGHSH and CDR2 LQKENI. The CDR3 covers 15 residues. V lost 2 bases to trimming and J lost 0 bases, with 8 bases between them. CDR3 coding DNA: TGTGCCAGCTCACCAGTAGGCAACTCCTACAATGAGCAGTTCTTC. Translating it yields CASSPVGNSYNEQFF.

This clonotype showed up many times. The rearrangement links TRBV29-1 to TRBJ2-7; possible D gene TRBD1, 6 bases. The V end was cut by 5 bases, the J end by 6 bases, with 14 bases between. Germline CDR1 and CDR2: SQVTM and ANQGSEA. The CDR3 runs to 12 residues. The chain's CDR3 is CSVPLGAGEQYF. The CDR3 bases are TGCAGCGTTCCCCTGGGGGCTGGCGAGCAGTACTTC.

This clonotype was seen a few times. The rearrangement joins TRBV28 to TRBJ2-2; the match to TRBD2 covers 9 bases. CDR3 length: 15 amino acids. CDR1 and CDR2 (germline): MDHEN, SYDVKM. The ends lost 8 bases at V and 5 bases at J; junction bases unmatched: 9. The CDR3 region is CASLLAGGNTGELFF. The CDR3 DNA reads TGTGCCAGCTTATTGGCGGGGGGGAATACCGGGGAGCTGTTTTTT. Looking up the rest from reference TRBV28 and TRBJ2-2 gives the full variable domain: DVKVTQSSRYLVKRTGEKVFLECVQDMDHENMFWYRQDPGLGLRLIYFSYDVKMKEKGDIPEGYSVSREKKERFSLILESASTNQTSMYLCASLLAGGNTGELFFGEGSRLTVL.

This clonotype was detected only a few times. This chain uses TRBV10-2 with TRBJ2-1; 8 positions match TRBD1. Germline V CDR1 and CDR2: WSHSY, SAAADI. Losses at the gene ends were 4 bases for V and 9 bases for J; bases not matched to a gene: 11. The length of the CDR3 is 15 residues. CDR3 region: CASSVDLDRAGEQFF. CDR3 coding DNA: TGCGCCAGCAGTGTGGACCTGGACAGGGCGGGTGAGCAGTTCTTC.

This chain uses TRBV7-9 with TRBJ1-4; D uncertain. Germline V gene sequence: CDR1 SEHNR, CDR2 FQNEAQ (reference sequence). V lost 5 bases and J lost 6, with 16 bases in between. The length of the CDR3 is 15 residues. The CDR3 loop is CASSPSGLRDEKLFF. In nucleotides, the CDR3 is TGTGCCAGCAGCCCCAGCGGGCTACGGGATGAAAAACTGTTTTTT.

The V gene is TRBV7-6, the J gene TRBJ2-3; 13 positions agree with TRBD2. CDR1 and CDR2 from the germline V gene are SGHVS and FNYEAQ. This CDR3 is built from 19 residues. J lost 0 bases, V lost 5 bases, and 11 bases had no gene match. The CDR3 region is CASSAVPGLAGTSTDTQYF. The CDR3 DNA reads as TGTGCCAGCAGCGCCGTCCCGGGACTAGCGGGGACTAGCACAGATACGCAGTATTTT.

This clonotype was seen repeatedly, ten times or more. The genes are TRBV6-2 or TRBV6-3 and TRBJ1-1; tentative D call: TRBD1 (6 bases). With 2 bases removed from V and 3 bases from J, the gap between germline ends came to 13 bases. The CDR3 consists of 15 residues. Per the germline V gene, CDR1 is MNHEY and CDR2 is SVGEGT. CDR3 loop: CASSYGQNEDTEAFF. CDR3 DNA: TGTGCCAGCAGTTACGGACAGAACGAGGACACTGAAGCTTTCTTT.

Many counts were recorded for this clonotype. The rearrangement joins TRBV11-2 to TRBJ2-3, with D possibly matching TRBD2 (7 bases). V lost 8 bases and J 4 bases, leaving 19 bases between the germline ends. The CDR3 is 15 amino acids. From germline, CDR1 is SGHAT and CDR2 FQNNGV. The CDR3 DNA is TGTGCCAGCTCCCTGGCGGGGGCGAGGCCAGATACGCAGTATTTT. This translates into CASSLAGARPDTQYF.